These 15 T cell receptor beta chains were all obtained from the same sample, sequenced in a study of T cell responses to AZD1222 COVID-19 vaccine. Profiled with immunoSEQ multiplex PCR; TCRdb holds only in-frame clones, not every one. This sample's table has more than 110,000 clones. Source material: peripheral blood. The source of these receptors is an adult in good health.

The chain joins TRBV30 to TRBJ2-5; D might be TRBD1 (6 bases). Germline CDR1 is GTSNPN and CDR2 is SVGIG (reference sequence). Trimming stripped 5 bases from V and 7 bases from J, with 11 bases between. The CDR3 is 11 residues long. CDR3 protein: CAWSKGGTQYF. The DNA of the CDR3 is TGTGCCTGGTCCAAAGGGGGGACCCAGTACTTC.

This rearrangement joins TRBV27 to TRBJ1-4; no clear D gene. The CDR3 runs to 16 residues. V lost 6 bases and J lost 4, with 18 bases in between. The germline V gene has CDR1 MNHEY and CDR2 SMNVEV (reference sequence). CDR3 in DNA: TGTGCCAGCAGACCTCTCGGAGGCAGGTTTAATGAAAAACTGTTTTTT. It yields the protein CASRPLGGRFNEKLFF.

This chain connects TRBV15 to TRBJ1-4; no clear D gene. This CDR3 has 13 residues. V shed 5 bases and J shed 6 bases, with 10 bases lying between them. From germline, CDR1 is LNHNV and CDR2 YYDKDF (reference sequence). The chain's CDR3 is CATSGLTHEKLFF. The CDR3 DNA reads as TGTGCCACCAGCGGGCTGACCCATGAAAAACTGTTTTTT.

As concerns this clone: This same CDR3 is encoded by further DNA sequences in the sample. The gene calls are TRBV30 and TRBJ1-5; unclear D gene. Germline CDR1 reads GTSNPN; CDR2 reads SVGIG (reference sequence). Trimming cost V 3 bases and J 0 bases, with 6 bases left between them. This CDR3 has 13 amino acids. The chain's CDR3 is CAWRRDSNQPQHF. In DNA, the CDR3 is TGTGCCTGGAGGCGGGATAGCAATCAGCCCCAGCATTTT.

The rearrangement joins TRBV30 to TRBJ1-1; unclear D gene. V was cut by 0 bases and J by 1 base, with 9 bases left in between. Germline V gives CDR1 GTSNPN, CDR2 SVGIG (reference sequence). The CDR3 is 14 amino acids. The CDR3 loop is CAWSVTVGNTEAFF. The CDR3 nucleotides are TGTGCCTGGAGTGTGACGGTGGGGAACACTGAAGCTTTCTTT. The entire variable domain, with the rest obtained from reference TRBV30 and TRBJ1-1, is as follows: SQTIHQWPATLVQPVGSPLSLECTVEGTSNPNLYWYRQAAGRGLQLLFYSVGIGQISSEVPQNLSASRPQDRQFILSSKKLLLSDSGFYLCAWSVTVGNTEAFFGQGTRLTVV.

The J gene is TRBJ1-4, the V gene TRBV6-5; a possible D gene is TRBD1 (6 bases). The CDR3 length is 16 residues. Germline CDR1 reads MNHEY; CDR2 reads SVGAGI. V lost 0 bases and J lost 10, with 18 bases in between. DNA for the CDR3: TGTGCCAGCAGTTACTCCGGAGCGGACAGCCCGGGAAAACTGTTTTTT. As protein: CASSYSGADSPGKLFF.

This chain links TRBV14 with TRBJ1-3; D gene uncertain. Germline V CDR1 and CDR2: SGHDN, FVKESK. The V end lost 0 bases, the J end lost 5 bases, and 17 bases lay between the germline ends. The CDR3 is 17 residues long. The CDR3 DNA reads as TGTGCCAGCAGCCAAGATTTCGCCAGGCGGATGAGAAACACCATATATTTT. Amino acid sequence: CASSQDFARRMRNTIYF.

The chain carries TRBV18 and TRBJ1-3, with D possibly matching TRBD1 (6 bases). V lost 4 bases and J lost 5, with 12 bases in between. The germline V gene has CDR1 KGHSH and CDR2 LQKENI. This CDR3 comprises 14 residues. The CDR3 region is CASSRAGARNTIYF. The CDR3 coding sequence is TGTGCCAGCTCACGGGCAGGGGCGAGAAACACCATATATTTT.

This sequence joins TRBV28 and TRBJ1-3; 9 bases fit TRBD1. Germline CDR1 reads MDHEN; CDR2 reads SYDVKM. The CDR3 has 15 residues. Germline trimming cut 5 bases from V and 3 bases from J; bases unmatched to any gene: 5. CDR3 amino acids: CASSTPGQGGNTIYF. The DNA for the CDR3 is TGTGCCAGCAGTACACCGGGACAGGGTGGAAACACCATATATTTT.

The J gene is TRBJ2-1, the V gene TRBV7-2, with D possibly matching TRBD1 (5 bases). V lost 0 bases and J 5 bases, leaving 11 bases between the germline ends. This CDR3 comprises 15 residues. CDR1 and CDR2 (germline): SGHTA, FQGNSA. This CDR3 is CASSLALTANNEQFF. The CDR3 region has the DNA TGTGCCAGCAGCTTAGCTTTGACAGCGAACAATGAGCAGTTCTTC.

This chain connects TRBV7-3 to TRBJ2-3, with 9 nucleotides matching TRBD1. With V trimmed by 5 bases and J by 1 base, 4 bases remained unmatched. The germline V gene has CDR1 SGHTA and CDR2 FQGTGA. The CDR3 runs to 15 residues. The CDR3 DNA is TGTGCCAGCAGCGTCACAGGGGGCGGCACAGATACGCAGTATTTT. Its protein is CASSVTGGGTDTQYF.

The genes are TRBV2 and TRBJ2-1, with D hard to call. V dropped 1 base and J dropped 7 bases, with 2 bases sitting between them. From germline, CDR1 is SNHLY and CDR2 FYNNEI. This CDR3 has 11 residues. The CDR3 DNA sequence: TGTGCCAGCAGTGAAGGGAATGAGCAGTTCTTC. Translated, it gives CASSEGNEQFF.

This chain joins TRBV5-6 and TRBJ1-1; D remains unclear. The CDR3 consists of 14 residues. Trimming took off 4 bases at V and 1 base at J, with 11 bases between the two ends. Germline CDR1 and CDR2: SGHDT and YYEEEE. The CDR3 region is CASSRAATNTEAFF. CDR3 nucleotide sequence: TGTGCCAGCAGCAGGGCGGCGACGAACACTGAAGCTTTCTTT. The full variable domain, rest sourced from reference TRBV5-6 and TRBJ1-1, is DAGVTQSPTHLIKTRGQQVTLRCSPKSGHDTVSWYQQALGQGPQFIFQYYEEEERQRGNFPDRFSGHQFPNYSSELNVNALLLGDSALYLCASSRAATNTEAFFGQGTRLTVV.

The chain couples TRBV10-1 to TRBJ2-4, with D maybe TRBD2 (5 bases). This CDR3 is built from 14 residues. V lost 3 bases to trimming and J lost 0 bases, with 6 bases between them. Germline V gives CDR1 WNHNN, CDR2 SYGVQD (reference sequence). This CDR3 is CASSERGAKNIQYF. DNA of the CDR3: TGCGCCAGCAGTGAACGGGGAGCCAAAAACATTCAGTACTTC.

The rearrangement uses TRBV5-1 and TRBJ1-2, with a tentative D call TRBD1 (5 bases). The V end was cut by 3 bases, the J end by 4 bases, with 10 bases between. This CDR3 contains 13 residues. CDR1 and CDR2 from the germline V gene are SGHRS and YFSETQ. The CDR3 region has the DNA TGCGCCAGCAGCTCAACAGGCCCCTATGGCTACACCTTC. Its translation: CASSSTGPYGYTF.